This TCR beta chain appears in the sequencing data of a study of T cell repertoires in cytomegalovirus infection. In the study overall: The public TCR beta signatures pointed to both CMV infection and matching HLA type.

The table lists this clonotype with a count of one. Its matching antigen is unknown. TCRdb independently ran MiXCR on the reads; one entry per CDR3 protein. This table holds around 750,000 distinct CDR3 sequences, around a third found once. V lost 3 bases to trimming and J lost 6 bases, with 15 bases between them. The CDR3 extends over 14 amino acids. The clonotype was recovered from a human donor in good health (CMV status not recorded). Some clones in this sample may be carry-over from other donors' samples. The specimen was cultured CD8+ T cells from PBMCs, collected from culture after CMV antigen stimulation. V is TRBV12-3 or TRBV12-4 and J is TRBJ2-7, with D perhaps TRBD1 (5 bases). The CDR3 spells CASSFTDDSGEQYF. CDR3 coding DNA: TGTGCCAGCAGTTTTACGGACGACAGTGGCGAGCAGTACTTC.